The present T cell receptor beta chain was sequenced within a study of blood T cell repertoires in COVID-19. Looking at the study overall: PBMCs, B-cell-depleted T cells, or T cells were the source of the cDNA or gDNA that made up the material.

This clone has only one observation. TCRdb's copy holds only in-frame clones and misses some; the assay was immunoSEQ multiplex PCR. The table shows 35,000 to 55,000 clones, with roughly nine tenths occurring only once. The CDR3 is 14 residues long. The germline CDR1 and CDR2 sequences are SQVTM and ANQGSEA. With 7 bases clipped from V and 2 bases from J, the junction kept 4 bases outside the gene matches. The sequenced material came from peripheral blood. The chain uses TRBV29-1 and TRBJ2-2, with 10 positions matching TRBD1. This receptor was taken from a man between 65 and 85 years old with active COVID-19. The chain's CDR3 is CSAGTGANTGELFF. In DNA form, the CDR3 reads TGCAGCGCCGGGACAGGGGCAAACACCGGGGAGCTGTTTTTT.